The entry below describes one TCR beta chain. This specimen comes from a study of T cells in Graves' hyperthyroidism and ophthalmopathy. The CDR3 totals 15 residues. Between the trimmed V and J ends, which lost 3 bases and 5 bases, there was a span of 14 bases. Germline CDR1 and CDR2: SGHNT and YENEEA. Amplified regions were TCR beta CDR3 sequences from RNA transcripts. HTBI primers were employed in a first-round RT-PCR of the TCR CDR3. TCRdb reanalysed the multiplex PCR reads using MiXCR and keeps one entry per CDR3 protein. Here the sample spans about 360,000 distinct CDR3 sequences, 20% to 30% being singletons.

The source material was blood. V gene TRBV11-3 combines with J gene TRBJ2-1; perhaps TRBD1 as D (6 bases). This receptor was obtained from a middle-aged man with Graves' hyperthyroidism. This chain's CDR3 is CASSLTGFSNNEQFF. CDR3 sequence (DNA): TGTGCCAGCAGCTTGACAGGTTTTTCCAACAATGAGCAGTTCTTC.